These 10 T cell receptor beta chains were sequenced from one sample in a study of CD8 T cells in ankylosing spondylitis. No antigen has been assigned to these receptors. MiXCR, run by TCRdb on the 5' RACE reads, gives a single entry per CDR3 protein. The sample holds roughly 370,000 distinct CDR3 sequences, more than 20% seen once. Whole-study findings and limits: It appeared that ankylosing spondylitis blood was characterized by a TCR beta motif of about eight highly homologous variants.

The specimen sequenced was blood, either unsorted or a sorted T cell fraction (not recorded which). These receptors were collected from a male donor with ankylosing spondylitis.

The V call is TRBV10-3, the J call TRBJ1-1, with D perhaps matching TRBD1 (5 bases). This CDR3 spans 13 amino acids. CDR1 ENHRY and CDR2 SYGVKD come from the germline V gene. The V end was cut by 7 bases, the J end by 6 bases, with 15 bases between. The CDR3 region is CAITETRDAEAFF. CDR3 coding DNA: TGTGCCATCACCGAAACAAGGGACGCTGAAGCTTTCTTT.

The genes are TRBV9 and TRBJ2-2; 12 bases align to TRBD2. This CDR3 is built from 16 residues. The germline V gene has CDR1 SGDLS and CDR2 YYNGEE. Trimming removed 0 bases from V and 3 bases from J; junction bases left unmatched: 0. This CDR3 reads CASSVGTSGDTGELFF. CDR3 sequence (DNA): TGTGCCAGCAGCGTAGGGACTAGCGGGGACACCGGGGAGCTGTTTTTT.

CDR3 sequence reads: CASSERREGQFF. The CDR3 coding sequence is TGTGCCAGCAGTGAACGGCGGGAGGGACAGTTCTTC. The gene calls are TRBV6-1 and TRBJ2-1; 9 bases are shared with TRBD2. The CDR3 consists of 12 residues. CDR1 is MNHNS and CDR2 is SASEGT in the germline V gene. With V trimmed by 2 bases and J by 13 bases, 3 bases remained unmatched.

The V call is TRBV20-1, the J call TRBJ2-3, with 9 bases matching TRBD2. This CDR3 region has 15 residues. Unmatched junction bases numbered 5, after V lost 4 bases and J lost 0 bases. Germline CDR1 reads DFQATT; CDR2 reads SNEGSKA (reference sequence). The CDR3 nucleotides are TGCAGTGCTAATTTAGCGGGGGCTAGCACAGATACGCAGTATTTT. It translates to CSANLAGASTDTQYF.

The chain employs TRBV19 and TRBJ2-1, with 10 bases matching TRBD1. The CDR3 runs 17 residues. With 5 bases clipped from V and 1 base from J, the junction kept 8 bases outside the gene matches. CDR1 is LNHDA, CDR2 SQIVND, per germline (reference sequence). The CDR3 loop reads CASSFHRDRGSYNEQFF. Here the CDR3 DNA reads TGTGCCAGTAGTTTTCACCGGGACAGGGGTTCCTACAATGAGCAGTTCTTC. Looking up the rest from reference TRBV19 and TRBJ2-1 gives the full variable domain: DGGITQSPKYLFRKEGQNVTLSCEQNLNHDAMYWYRQDPGQGLRLIYYSQIVNDFQKGDIAEGYSVSREKKESFPLTVTSAQKNPTAFYLCASSFHRDRGSYNEQFFGPGTRLTVL.

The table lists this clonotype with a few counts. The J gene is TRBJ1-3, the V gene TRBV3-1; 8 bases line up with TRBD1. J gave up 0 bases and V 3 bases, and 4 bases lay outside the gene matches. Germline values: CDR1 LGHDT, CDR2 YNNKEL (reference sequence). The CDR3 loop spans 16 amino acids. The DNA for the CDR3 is TGTGCCAGCAGCCAGGCTACAGGGGGCTCTGGAAACACCATATATTTT. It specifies CASSQATGGSGNTIYF.

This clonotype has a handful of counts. The CDR3 nucleotides read TGTGCCTTCAATTCTAAGATGAGCACCGGGGAGCTGTTTTTT. Translated: CAFNSKMSTGELFF. The chain has TRBV12-3 or TRBV12-4 and TRBJ2-2; D not certain. The CDR3 is made up of 14 amino acids. Trimming cost V 11 bases and J 4 bases, with 17 bases left between them.

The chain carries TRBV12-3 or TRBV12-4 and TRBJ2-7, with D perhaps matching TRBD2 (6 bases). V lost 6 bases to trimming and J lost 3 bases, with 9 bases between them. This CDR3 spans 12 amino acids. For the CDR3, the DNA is TGTGCCAGCAGATCGGGGGTCTACGAGCAGTACTTC. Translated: CASRSGVYEQYF.

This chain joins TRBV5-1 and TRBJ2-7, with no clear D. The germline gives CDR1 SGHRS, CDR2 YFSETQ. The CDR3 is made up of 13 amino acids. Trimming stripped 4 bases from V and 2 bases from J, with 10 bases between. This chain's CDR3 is CASSAGLTYEQYF. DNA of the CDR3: TGCGCCAGCAGCGCAGGATTAACCTACGAGCAGTACTTC. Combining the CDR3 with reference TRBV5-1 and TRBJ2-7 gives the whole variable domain KAGVTQTPRYLIKTRGQQVTLSCSPISGHRSVSWYQQTPGQGLQFLFEYFSETQRNKGNFPGRFSGRQFSNSRSEMNVSTLELGDSALYLCASSAGLTYEQYFGPGTRLTVT.

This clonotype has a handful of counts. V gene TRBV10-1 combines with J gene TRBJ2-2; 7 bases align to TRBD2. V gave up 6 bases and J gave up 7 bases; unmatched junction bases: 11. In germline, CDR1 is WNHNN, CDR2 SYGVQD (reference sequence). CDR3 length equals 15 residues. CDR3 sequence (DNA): TGCGCCAGCAGCCCCTCGGGTAGCGGGCACGGGGAGCTGTTTTTT. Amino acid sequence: CASSPSGSGHGELFF.